The 4 T cell receptor beta chains below were found in one sample sequenced in a study of blood T cell repertoires in COVID-19. Only in-frame clones appear in the TCRdb table, and some are missing; sequencing was by immunoSEQ multiplex PCR. The table has 45,000 to 65,000 clones, over 75% seen once; the top ten hold 3.5%. The sequencing sample was made of peripheral blood. Receptors were obtained from a human donor in a cohort sampled during active COVID-19.

The V gene is TRBV30, the J gene TRBJ1-1; D perhaps matches TRBD1 (5 bases). The CDR3 sequence is 13 residues long. Germline V gene lookup returns CDR1 GTSNPN and CDR2 SVGIG (reference sequence). V lost 4 bases to trimming and J lost 3 bases, with 12 bases between them. CDR3 nucleotide sequence: TGTGCCTGGAATCCGGGGGGGGACACTGAAGCTTTCTTT. Amino acid sequence: CAWNPGGDTEAFF.

V usage is TRBV3-1 (or the pseudogene TRBV3-2) and J usage is TRBJ1-2, with TRBD1 matching 7 bases. Germline V gene sequence: CDR1 LGHDT, CDR2 YNNKEL (reference sequence). This CDR3 contains 14 residues. The V and J ends lost 1 base and 3 bases, in that order; junction bases with no gene match: 2. For the CDR3, the DNA is TGTGCCAGCAGCCAAGGACAGGGCGACTATGGCTACACCTTC. Protein product: CASSQGQGDYGYTF.

The J gene is TRBJ2-1, the V gene TRBV2; 7 nucleotides agree with TRBD2. The length of the CDR3 is 14 residues. Unmatched junction bases numbered 13, after V lost 11 bases and J lost 6 bases. Germline CDR1 reads SNHLY; CDR2 reads FYNNEI. The CDR3 here is CAVQVLAKINEQFF. The CDR3 region has the DNA TGTGCCGTTCAGGTACTAGCGAAAATCAATGAGCAGTTCTTC.

J is TRBJ1-6 and V is TRBV27, with TRBD1 as a possible D gene (6 bases). Trimming stripped 6 bases from V and 11 bases from J, with 17 bases between. This CDR3 has 14 amino acids. Per germline, CDR1 MNHEY and CDR2 SMNVEV (reference sequence). The CDR3 region has the DNA TGTGCCAGCAGGAGGACAGAGTCTTGGGCACCCCTCCACTTT. Amino acid sequence: CASRRTESWAPLHF.